This passage covers 31 T cell receptor beta chains from one sample sequenced in a study of graft-versus-host responses after intestinal transplantation. Only in-frame clones appear in the TCRdb table, and some are missing; sequencing was by immunoSEQ multiplex PCR. This repertoire shows around 13,000 clones, approximately 94% found once; its top ten account for under 5%. This material consisted of PBMCs, taken approximately 35 months after intestinal transplantation. Receptors were obtained from a human patient who received an intestinal transplant, so some T cells may come from the graft donor.

This clone is judged large. V is TRBV6-6 and J is TRBJ2-2, with 7 bases lining up with TRBD2. CDR1 and CDR2 (germline): MNHNY, SVGAGI (reference sequence). Trimming at V came to 7 bases and at J to 3 bases, leaving 8 bases not matched to a gene. The CDR3 is made up of 15 amino acids. In DNA form, the CDR3 reads TGTGCCAGCACGAGATTTGGGGGGGACACCGGGGAGCTGTTTTTT. Translation: CASTRFGGDTGELFF.

The chain is built from TRBV6-5 and TRBJ1-1; a weak D match, TRBD1 (5 bases). Germline V gene sequence: CDR1 MNHEY, CDR2 SVGAGI. Trimming took off 6 bases at V and 5 bases at J, with 19 bases between the two ends. The CDR3 has 15 amino acids. CDR3 sequence: CASRDPGLAPTEAFF. The CDR3 nucleotides read TGTGCCAGCAGGGACCCGGGACTGGCACCGACTGAAGCTTTCTTT.

The chain recombines TRBV10-1 with TRBJ2-1; 11 bases are a match to TRBD2. This CDR3 is built from 15 residues. V shed 6 bases and J 5 bases; nucleotides not matched to a gene: 6. Germline assignment: CDR1 WNHNN and CDR2 SYGVQD (reference sequence). CDR3: CASRNGTSGNNEQFF. The DNA of the CDR3 is TGCGCCAGCAGAAACGGGACTAGCGGAAACAATGAGCAGTTCTTC.

The chain carries TRBV27 and TRBJ1-4, with D perhaps matching TRBD1 (6 bases). CDR1 is MNHEY, CDR2 SMNVEV, per germline (reference sequence). Trimming shortened V by 4 bases and J by 3 bases, and 9 bases separated the two germline ends. The CDR3 sequence is 14 residues long. Here the CDR3 reads CASSSTGSNEKLFF. Here the CDR3 DNA reads TGTGCCAGCAGTTCGACAGGTTCTAATGAAAAACTGTTTTTT.

The chain links TRBV5-1 to TRBJ2-7; weak D call: TRBD2 (5 bases). There are 16 residues in the CDR3. Germline CDR1 is SGHRS and CDR2 is YFSETQ. V lost 0 bases to trimming and J lost 7 bases, with 20 bases between them. The CDR3 DNA reads as TGCGCCAGCAGCTTGGAGGGTGGGAAGATACTAGGTGAGCAGTACTTC. Residues: CASSLEGGKILGEQYF.

J is TRBJ1-3 and V is TRBV27; no clear D. The germline V and J ends were trimmed by 0 bases and 0 bases, with 9 bases remaining between them. CDR1 and CDR2 from the germline V gene are MNHEY and SMNVEV (reference sequence). This CDR3 has 16 residues. CDR3 nucleotides: TGTGCCAGCAGTTTATCGTGGATCAGCTCTGGAAACACCATATATTTT. Amino acids: CASSLSWISSGNTIYF.

The genes are TRBV5-6 and TRBJ2-3; 9 positions agree with TRBD2. Germline V lookup: CDR1 SGHDT, CDR2 YYEEEE. This CDR3 has 16 amino acids. V shed 0 bases and J 3 bases; nucleotides not matched to a gene: 5. The CDR3 reads CASSLASGIGTDTQYF. The CDR3, as DNA: TGTGCCAGCAGCTTGGCTAGCGGGATTGGGACAGATACGCAGTATTTT.

The chain has TRBV20-1 and TRBJ1-2; D is undetermined. The V end was cut by 6 bases, the J end by 4 bases, with 6 bases between. Germline CDR1 DFQATT, CDR2 SNEGSKA (reference sequence). This CDR3 is 10 amino acids long. The CDR3 sequence is CSAPTYGYTF. CDR3 nucleotides: TGCAGTGCCCCGACCTATGGCTACACCTTC.

The rearrangement joins TRBV5-4 to TRBJ1-1; D is ambiguous. In germline, CDR1 is SGHNT, CDR2 YYREEE (reference sequence). Trimming stripped 4 bases from V and 3 bases from J, with 13 bases between. The CDR3 extends over 14 amino acids. The DNA of the CDR3 is TGTGCCAGCAGCCACCAAGGACGGTACACTGAAGCTTTCTTT. This gives the protein CASSHQGRYTEAFF.

The chain is built from TRBV19 and TRBJ1-4, with D maybe TRBD1 (5 bases). Germline loops: CDR1 LNHDA, CDR2 SQIVND (reference sequence). This CDR3 is 12 amino acids long. V was pared by 3 bases and J by 14 bases, with 13 bases between. The CDR3 region has the DNA TGTGCCAGTAGTATTGCCCCAGGGCTCCTGTTTTTT. It specifies CASSIAPGLLFF.

The CDR3 region is CASSYWFGQDRDEQFF. Written as DNA, the CDR3 is TGTGCCAGCAGTTACTGGTTTGGACAGGATCGGGATGAGCAGTTCTTC. V gene TRBV7-9 combines with J gene TRBJ2-1, with 7 bases lining up with TRBD1. This CDR3 comprises 16 residues. Germline trimming cut 6 bases from V and 8 bases from J; bases unmatched to any gene: 16. The germline V gene has CDR1 SEHNR and CDR2 FQNEAQ (reference sequence). Filled out from reference TRBV7-9 and TRBJ2-1, the complete variable domain reads DTGVSQNPRHKITKRGQNVTFRCDPISEHNRLYWYRQTLGQGPEFLTYFQNEAQLEKSRLLSDRFSAERPKGSFSTLEIQRTEQGDSAMYLCASSYWFGQDRDEQFFGPGTRLTVL.

The gene calls are TRBV6-4 and TRBJ1-1; D uncertain. This CDR3 contains 11 residues. Per the germline V gene, CDR1 is MRHNA and CDR2 is SNTAGT. The V and J ends lost 7 bases and 5 bases respectively, with 8 bases between them. CDR3 nucleotide sequence: TGTGCCAGCATAAAGGGAACTGAAGCTTTCTTT. Translating gives CASIKGTEAFF.

The chain links TRBV7-8 to TRBJ2-7, with 8 nucleotides matching TRBD2. The V segment lost 4 bases and the J segment 4 bases; nucleotides outside the gene matches: 6. Germline V gene data show CDR1 as SGHVS and CDR2 as FQNEAQ. The CDR3 consists of 14 residues. The CDR3 DNA sequence: TGTGCCAGCAGCTATCGGGGGGGCCTTTACGAGCAGTACTTC. Its translation is CASSYRGGLYEQYF.

This clone appeared a single time. This chain uses TRBV5-1 with TRBJ2-7; D not certain. V shed 4 bases and J shed 0 bases, with 11 bases lying between them. This CDR3 has 14 amino acids. Germline CDR1 is SGHRS and CDR2 is YFSETQ. CDR3 in amino acids: CASSLNIGSYEQYF. CDR3 in DNA: TGCGCCAGCAGCCTAAACATAGGCTCCTACGAGCAGTACTTC.

The chain carries TRBV6-5 and TRBJ2-7; a possible D gene is TRBD2 (6 bases). Germline loops: CDR1 MNHEY, CDR2 SVGAGI. The CDR3 spans 13 residues. The germline V and J ends were trimmed by 6 bases and 7 bases, with 16 bases remaining between them. The CDR3: CASSPPGAWEQYF. The CDR3 nucleotides are TGTGCCAGCAGCCCCCCGGGAGCGTGGGAGCAGTACTTC.

J is TRBJ1-1 and V is TRBV6-6; unclear D gene. The germline V and J ends were trimmed by 5 bases and 1 base, with 5 bases remaining between them. CDR3 length: 12 residues. Germline V CDR1 and CDR2: MNHNY, SVGAGI (reference sequence). For the CDR3, the DNA is TGTGCCAGCAGTCAGAGGAACACTGAAGCTTTCTTT. It translates to CASSQRNTEAFF.

The V call is TRBV6-6, the J call TRBJ1-1; weak D call: TRBD1 (6 bases). The germline gives CDR1 MNHNY, CDR2 SVGAGI (reference sequence). V lost 5 bases, J lost 1 base, and 11 bases lay in between. The CDR3 runs 14 residues. CDR3 bases: TGTGCCAGCAGTCCCGAGGGGGAGAACACTGAAGCTTTCTTT. This gives the protein CASSPEGENTEAFF.

The J gene is TRBJ2-5, the V gene TRBV2, with D unresolved. V was clipped by 7 bases and J by 1 base, with 7 bases between them. CDR3 length: 12 residues. CDR1 SNHLY and CDR2 FYNNEI come from the germline V gene. The CDR3 nucleotides read TGTGCCAGCACGTGGAGCCAAGAGACCCAGTACTTC. Translating gives CASTWSQETQYF.

The CDR3: CASSYSGKPSGNTIYF. DNA of the CDR3: TGTGCCAGCAGTTACTCGGGGAAACCTTCTGGAAACACCATATATTTT. V and J are TRBV6-5 and TRBJ1-3; no firm D call. This CDR3 region has 16 residues. Germline V lookup: CDR1 MNHEY, CDR2 SVGAGI. Trimming took off 0 bases at V and 1 base at J, with 10 bases between the two ends.

The genes are TRBV27 and TRBJ2-7; TRBD2 might be the D (5 bases). The CDR3 has 16 residues. V shed 0 bases and J shed 1 base, with 13 bases lying between them. Germline V gene sequence: CDR1 MNHEY, CDR2 SMNVEV (reference sequence). Written as DNA, the CDR3 is TGTGCCAGCAGTTTATCGGCGGGTCACCCGTCCTACGAGCAGTACTTC. Amino acids: CASSLSAGHPSYEQYF.

The V gene is TRBV10-1, the J gene TRBJ1-1, with D perhaps matching TRBD1 (5 bases). The length of the CDR3 is 14 residues. Germline CDR1 WNHNN, CDR2 SYGVQD (reference sequence). The V gene lost 3 bases and the J gene lost 0 bases, with 8 bases spanning the gap. In DNA, the CDR3 is TGCGCCAGCAGTGATGGGACGGTGAACACTGAAGCTTTCTTT. Protein: CASSDGTVNTEAFF.

The chain joins TRBV11-2 to TRBJ1-1, with D uncertain. V lost 4 bases, J lost 7 bases, and 10 bases lay in between. Germline V gene data show CDR1 as SGHAT and CDR2 as FQNNGV. The CDR3 runs to 12 residues. Here the CDR3 reads CASSSHLGEAFF. Written as DNA, the CDR3 is TGTGCCAGCAGCTCTCACCTAGGTGAAGCTTTCTTT.

The sample holds one count of this clone. The chain has TRBV29-1 and TRBJ1-2; 11 nucleotides align to TRBD1. The CDR3 extends over 13 amino acids. Trimming removed 5 bases from V and 3 bases from J; junction bases left unmatched: 2. Germline V gives CDR1 SQVTM, CDR2 ANQGSEA. The CDR3 DNA reads as TGCAGCGTTTGGGGACAGGGGGACTATGGCTACACCTTC. Encoded protein: CSVWGQGDYGYTF.

The genes are TRBV12-5 and TRBJ2-2; D is uncertain. Trimming cost V 0 bases and J 1 base, with 15 bases left between them. This CDR3 contains 18 residues. Germline-derived CDR1 and CDR2 are LGHNT and FRNRAP. The CDR3 bases are TGTGCTAGTGGTTTGGTAATTGCGGTTTCAGGGAACACCGGGGAGCTGTTTTTT. This codes for CASGLVIAVSGNTGELFF.

The chain couples TRBV6-6 to TRBJ2-1; no firm D call. The germline V and J ends were trimmed by 4 bases and 0 bases, with 7 bases remaining between them. The CDR3 totals 14 residues. Germline assignment: CDR1 MNHNY and CDR2 SVGAGI (reference sequence). The CDR3 is CASSWGSSYNEQFF. The CDR3 DNA reads as TGTGCCAGCAGTTGGGGAAGCTCCTACAATGAGCAGTTCTTC.

This chain joins TRBV6-1 and TRBJ2-7; D is unresolved. Germline lookup yields CDR1 MNHNS and CDR2 SASEGT. Trimming took 6 bases from V and 2 from J, leaving 14 bases between them. The CDR3 runs 14 residues. This CDR3 is CASRRSRIAYEQYF. DNA for the CDR3: TGTGCCAGCAGACGGAGCAGGATAGCCTACGAGCAGTACTTC.

The chain joins TRBV19 to TRBJ1-2; D is ambiguous. The CDR3 loop spans 13 amino acids. V lost 4 bases, J lost 2 bases, and 8 bases lay in between. Germline CDR1 reads LNHDA; CDR2 reads SQIVND (reference sequence). CDR3 sequence (DNA): TGTGCCAGTAGTAGAGAGACAAACTATGGCTACACCTTC. This codes for CASSRETNYGYTF. Full variable domain (remainder filled in from reference TRBV19 and TRBJ1-2): DGGITQSPKYLFRKEGQNVTLSCEQNLNHDAMYWYRQDPGQGLRLIYYSQIVNDFQKGDIAEGYSVSREKKESFPLTVTSAQKNPTAFYLCASSRETNYGYTFGSGTRLTVV.

This rearrangement joins TRBV5-6 to TRBJ1-5; D gene uncertain. The V and J ends lost 2 bases and 7 bases respectively, with 10 bases between them. CDR3 length: 13 residues. In germline, CDR1 is SGHDT, CDR2 YYEEEE. The CDR3 protein is CASSFSFGQPQHF. The CDR3 DNA sequence: TGTGCCAGCAGCTTCTCTTTTGGGCAGCCCCAGCATTTT.

The chain joins TRBV29-1 to TRBJ2-5; the match to TRBD2 covers 7 bases. The CDR3 runs 12 residues. CDR1 and CDR2 (germline): SQVTM, ANQGSEA. V was clipped by 4 bases and J by 2 bases; unmatched bases: 1. The CDR3: CSVVGGQETQYF. The CDR3 DNA is TGCAGCGTTGTGGGAGGGCAAGAGACCCAGTACTTC.

The chain is built from TRBV28 and TRBJ2-5, with D tentatively TRBD1 (5 bases). Trimming cost V 11 bases and J 2 bases, with 15 bases left between them. Germline assignment: CDR1 MDHEN and CDR2 SYDVKM. This CDR3 contains 13 residues. CDR3 residues: CASLRAAQETQYF. Written as DNA, the CDR3 is TGTGCCTCCCTCAGGGCGGCTCAAGAGACCCAGTACTTC.

J is TRBJ2-3 and V is TRBV2; no definite D call. This CDR3 has 15 residues. Germline V gene data show CDR1 as SNHLY and CDR2 as FYNNEI. V was trimmed by 11 bases and J by 1 base, leaving 19 bases between them. CDR3 coding DNA: TGTGCCGTTACAATGGGTAGCAGTGGCACAGATACGCAGTATTTT. It specifies CAVTMGSSGTDTQYF.